This is a list of T cell receptor beta chains from one sample in a study of cytomegalovirus exposure and HLA in healthy donors. TCRdb keeps only in-frame clones here, not all; method: immunoSEQ multiplex PCR. The sample shows around 100,000 clones, around 80% of them seen only once. Source material: PBMCs. These receptors all stem from a woman younger than 35 in good health and CMV-seronegative. Each CDR3 is given with its conserved first and last residue. Fields, in order: CDR3 protein, CDR3 DNA, J gene, D gene, clone size, V gene. D genes are given only for firm matches. A row's size may be missing; if present it is once, few, many or a size class.

cdr3_aa: CASSQDWGTGGNTIYF
cdr3_nt: TGCGCCAGCAGCCAAGATTGGGGGACAGGGGGAAACACCATATATTTT
j_call: TRBJ1-3
d_call: TRBD1
clone_size: -
v_call: TRBV4-3

cdr3_aa: CASRSNRVEAFF
cdr3_nt: TGTGCCAGCAGATCAAACAGGGTTGAAGCTTTCTTT
j_call: TRBJ1-1
d_call: -
clone_size: -
v_call: TRBV28

cdr3_aa: CASSGDSYYEQYF
cdr3_nt: TGTGCCAGCAGCGGGGACAGCTACTACGAGCAGTACTTC
j_call: TRBJ2-7
d_call: TRBD1
clone_size: -
v_call: TRBV27

cdr3_aa: CASSVQGRHYGYTF
cdr3_nt: TGTGCCAGTAGTGTTCAAGGGAGACACTATGGCTACACCTTC
j_call: TRBJ1-2
d_call: -
clone_size: -
v_call: TRBV19

cdr3_aa: CASSFLGTGVPDTQYF
cdr3_nt: TGTGCCAGCAGTTTCTTAGGGACAGGGGTCCCAGATACGCAGTATTTT
j_call: TRBJ2-3
d_call: TRBD1
clone_size: -
v_call: TRBV27

cdr3_aa: CASSQGLAEGWVPGAHTDTQYF
cdr3_nt: TGCGCCAGCAGCCAAGGGCTAGCGGAAGGATGGGTTCCCGGGGCCCACACAGATACGCAGTATTTT
j_call: TRBJ2-3
d_call: TRBD2
clone_size: -
v_call: TRBV4-3

cdr3_aa: CASSSHPERDVLTF
cdr3_nt: TGTGCCAGCAGTTCACACCCGGAGCGGGATGTCCTGACTTTC
j_call: TRBJ2-6
d_call: TRBD2
clone_size: once
v_call: TRBV28

cdr3_aa: CASSEKATGFREQYF
cdr3_nt: TGCGCCAGCAGTGAGAAAGCGACAGGGTTTCGTGAGCAGTACTTC
j_call: TRBJ2-7
d_call: TRBD1
clone_size: few
v_call: TRBV10-2

cdr3_aa: CASSPQRTGDGETQYF
cdr3_nt: TGTGCCAGCAGCCCGCAGAGAACAGGGGACGGGGAGACCCAGTACTTC
j_call: TRBJ2-5
d_call: TRBD1
clone_size: -
v_call: TRBV7-3

cdr3_aa: CASSEAVGEKLFF
cdr3_nt: TGTGCCAGCAGTGAGGCGGTTGGTGAAAAACTGTTTTTT
j_call: TRBJ1-4
d_call: -
clone_size: -
v_call: TRBV6-1

cdr3_aa: CASSLIFSTDTQYF
cdr3_nt: TGCGCCAGCAGCTTGATCTTTAGCACAGATACGCAGTATTTT
j_call: TRBJ2-3
d_call: -
clone_size: -
v_call: TRBV5-1

cdr3_aa: CASRSGIPGNSPLHF
cdr3_nt: TGTGCCAGCAGATCAGGGATACCCGGGAATTCACCCCTCCACTTT
j_call: TRBJ1-6
d_call: -
clone_size: -
v_call: TRBV6-1

cdr3_aa: CASSLGPGQAQETQYF
cdr3_nt: TGTGCCAGCAGCTTAGGGCCGGGACAGGCCCAAGAGACCCAGTACTTC
j_call: TRBJ2-5
d_call: TRBD1
clone_size: -
v_call: TRBV13

cdr3_aa: CASSLQGVSTDTQYF
cdr3_nt: TGTGCCAGCAGCTTACAGGGGGTATCCACAGATACGCAGTATTTT
j_call: TRBJ2-3
d_call: TRBD1
clone_size: few
v_call: TRBV7-9

cdr3_aa: CASSLRGFTDTQYF
cdr3_nt: TGCGCCAGCAGCCTCAGGGGCTTCACAGATACGCAGTATTTT
j_call: TRBJ2-3
d_call: -
clone_size: -
v_call: TRBV4-3

cdr3_aa: CASSLPGDTQYF
cdr3_nt: TGTGCCAGCAGCCTACCGGGAGATACGCAGTATTTT
j_call: TRBJ2-3
d_call: -
clone_size: once
v_call: TRBV5-6

cdr3_aa: CASSPGGTQPQHF
cdr3_nt: TGTGCCAGCAGTCCAGGGGGCACTCAGCCCCAGCATTTT
j_call: TRBJ1-5
d_call: TRBD1
clone_size: once
v_call: TRBV28

cdr3_aa: CASSPIGGPFYTF
cdr3_nt: TGCGCCAGCAGCCCCATAGGGGGCCCGTTCTACACCTTC
j_call: TRBJ1-2
d_call: TRBD1
clone_size: -
v_call: TRBV4-3

cdr3_aa: CASMRGTDTQYF
cdr3_nt: TGCGCCAGCATGAGAGGAACAGATACGCAGTATTTT
j_call: TRBJ2-3
d_call: -
clone_size: -
v_call: TRBV10-2

cdr3_aa: CASSEGGLAGVVSYEQYF
cdr3_nt: TGTGCCAGCAGTGAGGGGGGACTAGCGGGGGTAGTCTCCTACGAGCAGTACTTC
j_call: TRBJ2-7
d_call: TRBD2
clone_size: few
v_call: TRBV2

cdr3_aa: CASSGEGIGGATDTQYF
cdr3_nt: TGCGCCAGCAGTGGGGAGGGGATCGGGGGGGCGACAGATACGCAGTATTTT
j_call: TRBJ2-3
d_call: TRBD2
clone_size: few
v_call: TRBV5-1

cdr3_aa: CASRPTGGNEQFF
cdr3_nt: TGTGCCAGCAGACCAACAGGGGGCAATGAGCAGTTCTTC
j_call: TRBJ2-1
d_call: TRBD1
clone_size: once
v_call: TRBV5-8

cdr3_aa: CATTPAKGANYGYTF
cdr3_nt: TGTGCCACCACCCCGGCTAAGGGAGCTAACTATGGCTACACCTTC
j_call: TRBJ1-2
d_call: -
clone_size: few
v_call: TRBV15

cdr3_aa: CASSLSTSYEKLFF
cdr3_nt: TGTGCCAGCAGTTTATCGACAAGTTATGAAAAACTGTTTTTT
j_call: TRBJ1-4
d_call: -
clone_size: -
v_call: TRBV27

cdr3_aa: CASSPTRVGEAFF
cdr3_nt: TGTGCCAGCTCACCTACCCGGGTCGGTGAAGCTTTCTTT
j_call: TRBJ1-1
d_call: -
clone_size: once
v_call: TRBV18

cdr3_aa: CASSPRSGVRYTQYF
cdr3_nt: TGTGCCAGCAGCCCCCGCTCAGGGGTCAGGTATACGCAGTATTTT
j_call: TRBJ2-3
d_call: -
clone_size: -
v_call: TRBV7-8

cdr3_aa: CASSLDSTQNTEAFF
cdr3_nt: TGTGCCAGCAGCTTGGACTCTACCCAGAACACTGAAGCTTTCTTT
j_call: TRBJ1-1
d_call: -
clone_size: -
v_call: TRBV5-4

cdr3_aa: CSSSPGDRETKKTQYF
cdr3_nt: TGTTCCAGCAGCCCAGGGGACAGGGAGACTAAAAAGACCCAGTACTTC
j_call: TRBJ2-5
d_call: TRBD1
clone_size: -
v_call: TRBV7-9

cdr3_aa: CASSLGDRDSNEQFF
cdr3_nt: TGTGCCAGCAGCTTAGGGGACAGGGATAGCAATGAGCAGTTCTTC
j_call: TRBJ2-1
d_call: TRBD1
clone_size: -
v_call: TRBV7-9

cdr3_aa: CAISANSDYGYTF
cdr3_nt: TGTGCCATCAGCGCCAACTCCGACTATGGCTACACCTTC
j_call: TRBJ1-2
d_call: -
clone_size: few
v_call: TRBV10-3

cdr3_aa: CASSKSGTGGEQYF
cdr3_nt: TGTGCCAGCAGCAAATCCGGGACAGGGGGCGAGCAGTACTTC
j_call: TRBJ2-7
d_call: TRBD1
clone_size: -
v_call: TRBV6-1

cdr3_aa: CASRETGAGELFF
cdr3_nt: TGCGCCAGCAGAGAAACAGGGGCCGGGGAGCTGTTTTTT
j_call: TRBJ2-2
d_call: TRBD1
clone_size: -
v_call: TRBV5-1

cdr3_aa: CASSVGTSGFQETQYF
cdr3_nt: TGTGCCAGCAGCGTAGGGACTAGCGGGTTCCAAGAGACCCAGTACTTC
j_call: TRBJ2-5
d_call: TRBD2
clone_size: -
v_call: TRBV9

cdr3_aa: CATARRGVTEAFF
cdr3_nt: TGTGCCACCGCCAGGCGCGGGGTCACTGAAGCTTTCTTT
j_call: TRBJ1-1
d_call: -
clone_size: -
v_call: TRBV19

cdr3_aa: CASSKQGYEQYF
cdr3_nt: TGTGCCAGCAGCAAGCAGGGGTACGAGCAGTACTTC
j_call: TRBJ2-7
d_call: -
clone_size: -
v_call: TRBV11-2

cdr3_aa: CASSSRPLAGGPEQYF
cdr3_nt: TGTGCCAGCAGCTCCAGACCCCTAGCGGGAGGGCCCGAGCAGTACTTC
j_call: TRBJ2-7
d_call: TRBD2
clone_size: -
v_call: TRBV11-1

cdr3_aa: CASSTILRHRDRGIYEQYF
cdr3_nt: TGTGCCAGCAGCACTATATTAAGACACCGGGACAGGGGGATCTACGAGCAGTACTTC
j_call: TRBJ2-7
d_call: -
clone_size: -
v_call: TRBV21-1

cdr3_aa: CSSSATFATSGAADTQYF
cdr3_nt: TGTTCCAGCAGCGCCACCTTCGCGACTAGCGGGGCCGCAGATACGCAGTATTTT
j_call: TRBJ2-3
d_call: TRBD2
clone_size: once
v_call: TRBV7-9

cdr3_aa: CASSFQNQPQHF
cdr3_nt: TGTGCCAGCAGTTTCCAGAATCAGCCCCAGCATTTT
j_call: TRBJ1-5
d_call: -
clone_size: -
v_call: TRBV27

cdr3_aa: CASTQLGHTNEKLFF
cdr3_nt: TGTGCCAGCACTCAACTTGGGCATACTAATGAAAAACTGTTTTTT
j_call: TRBJ1-4
d_call: -
clone_size: -
v_call: TRBV28

cdr3_aa: CASSVGGAGEQYF
cdr3_nt: TGTGCCAGCAGCGTCGGGGGAGCGGGCGAGCAGTACTTC
j_call: TRBJ2-7
d_call: -
clone_size: -
v_call: TRBV9